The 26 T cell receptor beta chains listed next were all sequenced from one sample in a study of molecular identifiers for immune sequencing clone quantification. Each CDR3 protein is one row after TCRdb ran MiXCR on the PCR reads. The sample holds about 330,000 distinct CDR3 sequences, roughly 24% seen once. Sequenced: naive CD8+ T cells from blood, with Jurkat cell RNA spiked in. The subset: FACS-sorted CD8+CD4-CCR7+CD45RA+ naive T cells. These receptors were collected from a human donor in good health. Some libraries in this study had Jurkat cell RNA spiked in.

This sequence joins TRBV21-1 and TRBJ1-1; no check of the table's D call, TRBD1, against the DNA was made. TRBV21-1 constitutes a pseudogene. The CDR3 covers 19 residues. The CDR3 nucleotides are TGTGCCAGCAGCAAAGTTGACCTGGGACAGGGAAGCGTGAACACTGAAGCTTTCTTT. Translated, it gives CASSKVDLGQGSVNTEAFF.

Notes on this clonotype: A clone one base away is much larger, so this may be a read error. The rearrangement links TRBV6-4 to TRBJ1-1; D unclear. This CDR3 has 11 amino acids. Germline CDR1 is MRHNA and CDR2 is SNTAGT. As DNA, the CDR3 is TGTGCCACCGCCACGGTGACTGGAGCTTTCTTT. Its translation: CATATVTGAFF.

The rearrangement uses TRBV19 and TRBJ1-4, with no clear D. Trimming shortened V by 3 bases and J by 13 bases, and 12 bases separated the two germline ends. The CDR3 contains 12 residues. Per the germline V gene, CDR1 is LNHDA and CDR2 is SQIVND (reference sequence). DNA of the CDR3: TGTGCCAGTAGTATTGATCGTGAGAGACTGTTTTTT. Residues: CASSIDRERLFF.

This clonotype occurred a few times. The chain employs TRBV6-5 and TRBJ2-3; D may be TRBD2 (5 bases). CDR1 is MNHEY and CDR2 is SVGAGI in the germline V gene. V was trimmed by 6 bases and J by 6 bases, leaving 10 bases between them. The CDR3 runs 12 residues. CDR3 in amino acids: CASRSPGDTQYF. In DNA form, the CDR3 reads TGTGCCAGCAGATCCCCGGGGGATACGCAGTATTTT.

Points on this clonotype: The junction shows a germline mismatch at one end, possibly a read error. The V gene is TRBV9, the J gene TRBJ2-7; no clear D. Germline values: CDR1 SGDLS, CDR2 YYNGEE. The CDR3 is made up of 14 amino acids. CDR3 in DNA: TGTGCCAACAGCGCGGCAGGCTCGGCCTACAAGCAGTACTTC. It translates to CANSAAGSAYKQYF.

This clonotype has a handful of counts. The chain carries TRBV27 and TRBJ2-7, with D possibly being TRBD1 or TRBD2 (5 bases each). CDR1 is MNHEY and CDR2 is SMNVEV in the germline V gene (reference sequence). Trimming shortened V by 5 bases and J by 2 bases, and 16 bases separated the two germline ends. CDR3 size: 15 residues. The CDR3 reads CASSLTGTSTYEQYF. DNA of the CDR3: TGTGCCAGCAGTCTGACCGGGACGTCGACCTACGAGCAGTACTTC.

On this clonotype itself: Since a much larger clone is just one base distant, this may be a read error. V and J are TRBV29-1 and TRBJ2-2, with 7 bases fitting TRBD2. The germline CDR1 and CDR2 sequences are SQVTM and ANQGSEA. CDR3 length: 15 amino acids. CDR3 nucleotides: TGCAGCGTTGCCCCCCCAAGCGGGAACGCCGGGGAGCTGTTTTTT. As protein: CSVAPPSGNAGELFF.

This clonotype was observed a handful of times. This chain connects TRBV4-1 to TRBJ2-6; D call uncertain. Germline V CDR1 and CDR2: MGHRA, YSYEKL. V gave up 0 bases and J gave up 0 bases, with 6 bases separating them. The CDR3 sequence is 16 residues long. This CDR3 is CASSQEWSSGANVLTF. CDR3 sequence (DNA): TGCGCCAGCAGCCAAGAGTGGAGCTCTGGGGCCAACGTCCTGACTTTC.

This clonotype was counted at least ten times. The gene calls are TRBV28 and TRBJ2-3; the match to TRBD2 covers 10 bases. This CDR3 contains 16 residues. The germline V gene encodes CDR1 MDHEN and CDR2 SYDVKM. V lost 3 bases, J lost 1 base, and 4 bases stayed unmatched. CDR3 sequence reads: CASSFSLAGGTDTQYF. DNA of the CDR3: TGTGCCAGCAGTTTCTCCCTAGCGGGAGGCACAGATACGCAGTATTTT. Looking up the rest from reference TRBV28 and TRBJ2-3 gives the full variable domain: DVKVTQSSRYLVKRTGEKVFLECVQDMDHENMFWYRQDPGLGLRLIYFSYDVKMKEKGDIPEGYSVSREKKERFSLILESASTNQTSMYLCASSFSLAGGTDTQYFGPGTRLTVL.

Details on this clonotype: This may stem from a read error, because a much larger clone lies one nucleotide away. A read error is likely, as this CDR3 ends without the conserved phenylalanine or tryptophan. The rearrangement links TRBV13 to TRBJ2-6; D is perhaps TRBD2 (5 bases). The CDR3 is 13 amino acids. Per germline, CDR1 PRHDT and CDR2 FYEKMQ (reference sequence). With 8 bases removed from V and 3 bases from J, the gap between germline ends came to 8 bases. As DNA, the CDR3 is TGTGCCAGCGAGGGTTTTGGGGCCAACGTCCTGACTCTC. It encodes CASEGFGANVLTL.

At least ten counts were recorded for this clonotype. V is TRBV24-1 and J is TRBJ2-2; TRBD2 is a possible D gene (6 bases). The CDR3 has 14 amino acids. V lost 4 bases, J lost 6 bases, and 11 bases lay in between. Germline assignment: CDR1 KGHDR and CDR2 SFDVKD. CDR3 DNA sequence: TGTGCCACCAGTGAGGGCGGAGGGGCCGGGGAGCTGTTTTTT. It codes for CATSEGGGAGELFF.

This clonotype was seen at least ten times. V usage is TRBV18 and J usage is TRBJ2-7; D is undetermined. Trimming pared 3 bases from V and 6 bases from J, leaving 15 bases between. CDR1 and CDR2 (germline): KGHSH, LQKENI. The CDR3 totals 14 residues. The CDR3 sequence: CASSPGHLGSEQYF. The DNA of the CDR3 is TGTGCCAGCTCACCGGGTCACCTCGGCTCCGAGCAGTACTTC.

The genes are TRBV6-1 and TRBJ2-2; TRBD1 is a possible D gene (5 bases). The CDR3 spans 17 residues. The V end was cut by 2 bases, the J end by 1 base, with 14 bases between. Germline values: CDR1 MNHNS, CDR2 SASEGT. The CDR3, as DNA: TGTGCCAGCAGTGAATGGGGCTACTTAAAGAACACCGGGGAGCTGTTTTTT. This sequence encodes CASSEWGYLKNTGELFF.

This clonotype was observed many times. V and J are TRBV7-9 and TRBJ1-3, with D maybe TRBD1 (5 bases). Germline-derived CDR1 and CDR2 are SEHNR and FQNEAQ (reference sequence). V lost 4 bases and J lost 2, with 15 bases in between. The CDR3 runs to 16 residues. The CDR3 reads CASSSPGGRTGNTIYF. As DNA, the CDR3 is TGTGCCAGCAGCTCACCCGGGGGTCGGACTGGAAACACCATATATTTT.

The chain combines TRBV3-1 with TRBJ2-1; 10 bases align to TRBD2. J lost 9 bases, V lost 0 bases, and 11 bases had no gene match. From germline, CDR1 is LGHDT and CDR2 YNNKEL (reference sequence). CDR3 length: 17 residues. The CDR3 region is CASSQDGPSGSWGEQFF. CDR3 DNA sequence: TGTGCCAGCAGCCAAGACGGCCCTAGCGGGAGTTGGGGTGAGCAGTTCTTC.

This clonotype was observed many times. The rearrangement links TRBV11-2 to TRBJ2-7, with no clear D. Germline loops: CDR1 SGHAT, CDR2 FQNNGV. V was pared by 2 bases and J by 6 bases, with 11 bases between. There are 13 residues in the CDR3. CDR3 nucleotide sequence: TGTGCCAGCAGCTTATGGCCTGCAGCCGAGCAGTACTTC. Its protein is CASSLWPAAEQYF.

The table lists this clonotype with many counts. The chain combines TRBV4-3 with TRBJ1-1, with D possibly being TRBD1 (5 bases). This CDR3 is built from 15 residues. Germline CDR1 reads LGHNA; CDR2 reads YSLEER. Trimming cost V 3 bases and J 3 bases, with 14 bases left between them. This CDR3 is CASSHYSGGDTEAFF. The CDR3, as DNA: TGCGCCAGCAGCCATTACTCTGGAGGGGACACTGAAGCTTTCTTT.

This CDR3 is CASSQTPQGHYEQYF. CDR3 bases: TGTGCCAGCAGCCAAACGCCCCAGGGACACTACGAGCAGTACTTC. The chain joins TRBV14 to TRBJ2-7; D is possibly TRBD1 (6 bases). CDR1 and CDR2 from the germline V gene are SGHDN and FVKESK. V dropped 2 bases and J dropped 3 bases, with 14 bases sitting between them. The CDR3 has 15 residues.

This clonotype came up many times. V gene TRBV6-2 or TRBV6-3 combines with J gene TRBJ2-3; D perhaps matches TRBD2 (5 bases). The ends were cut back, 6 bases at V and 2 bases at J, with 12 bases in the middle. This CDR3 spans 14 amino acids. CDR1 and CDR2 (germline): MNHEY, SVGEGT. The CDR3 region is CASRASPPTDTQYF. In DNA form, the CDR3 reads TGTGCCAGCAGAGCTAGCCCACCCACAGATACGCAGTATTTT.

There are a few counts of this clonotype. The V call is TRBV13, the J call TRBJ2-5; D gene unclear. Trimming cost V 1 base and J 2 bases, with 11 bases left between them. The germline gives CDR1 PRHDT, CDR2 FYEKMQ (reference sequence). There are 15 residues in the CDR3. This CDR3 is CASSLVFSKQETQYF. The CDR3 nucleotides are TGTGCCAGCAGCTTAGTATTCAGCAAGCAAGAGACCCAGTACTTC.

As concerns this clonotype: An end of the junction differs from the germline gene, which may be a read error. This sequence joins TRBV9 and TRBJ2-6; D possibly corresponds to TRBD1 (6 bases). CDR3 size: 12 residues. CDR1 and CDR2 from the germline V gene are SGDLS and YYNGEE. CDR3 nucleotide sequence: TGTGCCAGCAGCGCAGGGGCCCACGTCCTGACTTTC. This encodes CASSAGAHVLTF.

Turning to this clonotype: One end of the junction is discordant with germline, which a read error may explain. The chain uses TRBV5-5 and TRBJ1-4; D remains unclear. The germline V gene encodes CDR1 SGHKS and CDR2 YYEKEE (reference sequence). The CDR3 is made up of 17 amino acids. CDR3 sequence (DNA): TGTGCCAGCAGCTTAGTGGGGTGGAAAGCAACTAATGAAAAACTGCTTTTT. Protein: CASSLVGWKATNEKLLF.

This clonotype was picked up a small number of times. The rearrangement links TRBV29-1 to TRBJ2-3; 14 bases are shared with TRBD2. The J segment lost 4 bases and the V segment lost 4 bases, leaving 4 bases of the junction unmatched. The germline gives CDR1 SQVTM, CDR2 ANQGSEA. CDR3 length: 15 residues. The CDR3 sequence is CSVVGGLAGADTQYF. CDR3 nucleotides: TGCAGCGTTGTCGGGGGACTAGCGGGGGCAGATACGCAGTATTTT.

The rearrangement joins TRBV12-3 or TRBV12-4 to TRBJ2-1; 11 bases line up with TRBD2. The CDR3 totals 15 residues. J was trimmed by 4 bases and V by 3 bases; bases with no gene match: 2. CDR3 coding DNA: TGTGCCAGCAGTTTCGCTAGCGGGAGGTACAATGAGCAGTTCTTC. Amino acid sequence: CASSFASGRYNEQFF.

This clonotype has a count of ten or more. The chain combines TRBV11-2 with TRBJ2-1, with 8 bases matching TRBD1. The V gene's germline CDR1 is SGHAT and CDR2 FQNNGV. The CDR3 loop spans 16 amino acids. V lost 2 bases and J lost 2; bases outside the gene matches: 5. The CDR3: CASSLPDRGAYNEQFF. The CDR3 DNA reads TGTGCCAGCAGCTTACCCGACAGGGGAGCCTACAATGAGCAGTTCTTC.

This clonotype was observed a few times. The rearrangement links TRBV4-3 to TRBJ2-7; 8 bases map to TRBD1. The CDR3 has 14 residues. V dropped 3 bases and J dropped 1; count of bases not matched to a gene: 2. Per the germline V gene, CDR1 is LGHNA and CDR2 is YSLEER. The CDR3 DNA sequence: TGCGCCAGCAGCCATTGGACAGGGTCCTACGAGCAGTACTTC. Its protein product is CASSHWTGSYEQYF.